The 13 T cell receptor beta chains reported below all come from one sample, sequenced in a study of blood T cells in healthy people across ages. Through a sample-barcoded 5' primer and a J-beta primer mix, a second PCR was run for roughly 6 to 12 cycles. TCRdb reanalysed the 5' RACE reads using MiXCR and keeps one entry per CDR3 protein. The table has about 760,000 distinct CDR3 sequences, more than 50% seen once. Sequencing input: blood. Source of these receptors: a man aged 35 to 55 in good health.

The V call is TRBV27, the J call TRBJ1-4, with 9 bases matching TRBD1. V shed 2 bases, J shed 0 bases, and the junction held 10 bases outside the gene matches. The germline V gene encodes CDR1 MNHEY and CDR2 SMNVEV (reference sequence). The CDR3 covers 19 residues. The CDR3, as DNA: TGTGCCAGCAGTTTAACAGGGGGCGCGAGGAAGACAACTAATGAAAAACTGTTTTTT. Encoded protein: CASSLTGGARKTTNEKLFF.

The chain couples TRBV12-3 or TRBV12-4 to TRBJ2-3; D is unclear. There are 14 residues in the CDR3. V was clipped by 3 bases and J by 2 bases, with 9 bases between them. The CDR3 region has the DNA TGTGCCAGCAGTTTCGAAGGTAACACAGATACGCAGTATTTT. Translating it yields CASSFEGNTDTQYF.

In this sample, this clonotype turned up once. This chain joins TRBV12-1 and TRBJ2-7. TRBV12-1 is an annotated pseudogene. The CDR3 is 10 amino acids. The CDR3 bases are TGTCCCTGCGGAACCTACGAGCAGTACTTC. Protein sequence: CPCGTYEQYF.

This clonotype was seen a single time. The chain has TRBV5-1 and TRBJ2-4; no clear D. Judging by the DNA end, TRBJ2-7 fits better; the J call may be wrong. The germline CDR1 and CDR2 sequences are SGHRS and YFSETQ. The CDR3 covers 16 residues. The CDR3 protein is CASSLDEFYRSYEQYF. DNA for the CDR3: TGCGCCAGCAGCTTGGATGAGTTCTACCGCTCCTACGAGCAGTACTTC.

V usage is TRBV5-1 and J usage is TRBJ2-7; 7 bases map to TRBD2. The DNA end is more similar to TRBJ2-5, so the J call may be wrong. The CDR3 has 16 residues. Germline CDR1 and CDR2: SGHRS and YFSETQ. The CDR3 bases are TGCGCCAGCAGCTCTTCCGGGGGGAATGTACGAGAGACCCAGTACTTC. It yields the protein CASSSSGGNVRETQYF.

V is TRBV20-1 and J is TRBJ2-3; possibly TRBD2 for D (5 bases). Trimming removed 6 bases at V and 1 base at J, with 17 bases between. This CDR3 comprises 15 residues. CDR1 and CDR2 (germline): DFQATT, SNEGSKA (reference sequence). CDR3 sequence: CSAEERTHGTDTQYF. Written as DNA, the CDR3 is TGCAGTGCCGAAGAAAGGACTCATGGCACAGATACGCAGTATTTT.

The chain has TRBV2 and TRBJ1-1; possible D gene TRBD1, 6 bases. Per the germline V gene, CDR1 is SNHLY and CDR2 is FYNNEI. This CDR3 contains 16 residues. The V end was cut by 7 bases, the J end by 0 bases, with 18 bases between. This chain's CDR3 is CASKGGTRNLNTEAFF. The CDR3 region has the DNA TGTGCCAGCAAAGGGGGGACGAGGAATTTGAACACTGAAGCTTTCTTT.

J is TRBJ2-1 and V is TRBV27; possibly TRBD2 for D (5 bases). V was cut by 1 base and J by 6 bases, with 13 bases left in between. The CDR3 spans 15 residues. Per the germline V gene, CDR1 is MNHEY and CDR2 is SMNVEV (reference sequence). The CDR3 protein is CASSLLIGRGNEQFF. CDR3 bases: TGTGCCAGCAGTTTATTGATCGGTCGGGGCAATGAGCAGTTCTTC.

This clonotype has more than one count but fewer than ten. The chain uses TRBV7-2 and TRBJ1-1; D remains ambiguous. Trimming cost V 5 bases and J 7 bases, with 11 bases left between them. The CDR3 loop spans 12 amino acids. The germline V gene encodes CDR1 SGHTA and CDR2 FQGNSA. CDR3: CASSLHASEAFF. CDR3 DNA: TGTGCCAGCAGCCTTCACGCAAGTGAAGCTTTCTTT.

This clonotype has just a few counts. This sequence joins TRBV12-3 or TRBV12-4 and TRBJ2-1, with 9 bases fitting TRBD1. The CDR3 is 15 residues long. After removal of 5 bases from V and 10 bases from J, the junction contained 12 bases not matched to a gene. The chain's CDR3 is CASSLQTGGGREQFF. In nucleotides, the CDR3 is TGTGCCAGCAGTCTCCAGACAGGGGGGGGACGGGAGCAGTTCTTC.

Remarks on this clonotype: Its ends do not fully match the called genes, so a read error is possible. The chain couples TRBV20-1 to TRBJ2-1; 7 bases fit TRBD1. The length of the CDR3 is 15 residues. Germline assignment: CDR1 DFQATT and CDR2 SNEGSKA (reference sequence). CDR3 sequence reads: CSAHGQASSYNEQFF. The CDR3 nucleotides are TGCAGTGCTCATGGACAGGCAAGCTCCTATAATGAGCAGTTCTTC.

The chain uses TRBV29-1 and TRBJ2-1; D possibly corresponds to TRBD2 (6 bases). The CDR3 has 10 amino acids. CDR1 and CDR2 (germline): SQVTM, ANQGSEA. Trimming shortened V by 4 bases and J by 9 bases, and 7 bases separated the two germline ends. CDR3 amino acids: CSVGEAEQFF. In DNA, the CDR3 is TGCAGCGTTGGGGAGGCTGAGCAGTTCTTC.

The chain links TRBV7-2 to TRBJ1-6; TRBD1 might be the D (5 bases). The V end was cut by 1 base, the J end by 9 bases, with 13 bases between. Germline V CDR1 and CDR2: SGHTA, FQGNSA. The CDR3 has 15 residues. The CDR3 DNA reads TGTGCCAGCAGCTTAGGGGGGATCTCATGTTCACCCCTCCACTTT. Residues: CASSLGGISCSPLHF.